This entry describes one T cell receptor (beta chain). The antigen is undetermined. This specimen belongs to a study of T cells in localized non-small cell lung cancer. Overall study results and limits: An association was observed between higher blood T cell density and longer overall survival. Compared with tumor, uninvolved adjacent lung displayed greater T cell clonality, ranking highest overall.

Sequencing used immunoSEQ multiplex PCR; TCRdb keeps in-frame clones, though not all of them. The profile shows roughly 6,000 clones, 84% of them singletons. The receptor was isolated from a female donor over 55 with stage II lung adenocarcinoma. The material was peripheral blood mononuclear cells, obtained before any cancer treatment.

The chain's CDR3 is CASSTAGTSVSYEQYF. CDR3 sequence (DNA): TGTGCCAGTAGTACGGCCGGGACTAGCGTGTCGTACGAGCAGTACTTC. This chain connects TRBV19 to TRBJ2-7; TRBD2 matches 10 bases. J lost 4 bases, V lost 4 bases, and 10 bases had no gene match. This CDR3 has 16 amino acids. The germline CDR1 and CDR2 sequences are LNHDA and SQIVND (reference sequence).